The sequence of this TCR beta chain was determined in a study of shared clonotypes between healthy human individuals (dated by TCRdb to 2018 to 2021). Regarding the research as a whole: The cohort included a few men and a couple of women between 18 and 49 years of age. Per donor, three plates each were used for CD4 naive and CD4 memory, two for CD8 naive, and one for CD8 memory. Blood TCR repertoires of several healthy adults were deeply sequenced to estimate repertoire size and the extent of clonotype sharing between individuals. To increase sequencing depth and limit assay-specific biases, TCR repertoire library preparation and sequencing were carried out by different laboratories using diverse techniques. Between about 0.85 and 9.5 billion PBMCs per donor were obtained by leukapheresis. Broad study findings and their caveats: Sampling was restricted to blood, and TCR repertoires in tissue are likely to differ from TCR repertoires in blood. Naive subsets generally had larger estimated clonotype richness than memory subsets did. Sharing across a handful of donors was observed for 5% to 6.5% of naive CD4, over 3% of naive CD8, 2% to 2.5% of memory CD4, and over 0.3% of memory CD8 clonotypes. Because the study included only a small number of donors, the genetic and exposure-history diversity represented was limited. Even with the large sequencing depth, rarefaction of the sorted-subset datasets indicated that sequencing was incomplete. Compared with non-shared clonotypes, clonotypes shared by all four sorted-subset donors had higher generation probabilities. Pairwise subsampling led to the expectation that sequencing depth would affect the degree of clonotype sharing among donors.

Using the deep immunoSEQ assay, TCR CDR3 regions were amplified from genomic DNA by multiplex PCR. Extracted genomic DNA from each cell subset was spread evenly across all wells of several immunoSEQ 96-well plates, with each plate serving as a replicate. Each replicate PCR for sorted subsets received roughly 0.2 ug genomic DNA, equal to tens of thousands of T cell genomes. Purified libraries were quantified with a Qubit 3.0 fluorometer, sized on a Bioanalyzer 2100, and re-quantified with the KAPA Library Quantification kit. Each immunoSEQ 96-well plate was sequenced on its own single-read 150-cycle Illumina NextSeq 550 flow cell. The paper's processing steps were these. Because the immunoSEQ output held only junctional sequences and lacked quality scores, the filtering could not match the filtering applied to full-length reads. To assign V/J genes and CDR3, sequences were annotated against IMGT germline references using PyIR, a Python wrapper for IgBLAST v1.9. Reads were filtered out if the reads had weak V/J assignments (E-value above 1e-6), no CDR3, stop codons, out-of-frame junctions, or ambiguous translated residues. A V3J clonotype was defined by an identical inferred V gene, J gene, and CDR3 amino acid sequence. Percentage overlap between repertoires was calculated by dividing the number of shared unique clonotypes by the size of the smaller repertoire. Repertoire richness was assessed with RTK rarefaction, the Chao1 estimator, and Recon v2.1 estimates of unobserved clonotypes. For all TCRbeta clonotypes obtained by the gDNA method from a few donors, generation probabilities were computed with OLGA. TCRdb took this table from immuneACCESS and kept in-frame rearrangements with V and J called. Such tables lack part of the clones; where checked against another copy, unresolved V genes explain under half of the gap, and the rest is unexplained. The V and J calls and clone size were taken over from that table, and D and trimming were inferred from the DNA. This sample is represented by some 2,400,000 clones; 90% to 97% of them were singletons. The ten largest clones add up to less than 0.15% of the sample.

This clone was seen a few times. Its antigen target is currently unknown. Per-nucleotide qualities are absent, and no much larger clonotype sits a single base away. Healthy HIV-negative adults with no recently reported acute infections or vaccinations were included as donors. Only Caucasian adults living in Nashville, Tennessee, USA were represented among the donors. CD4+ T cells were enriched by magnetic negative selection, after which naive cells were positively selected on CD45RA and the negative fraction was taken as the memory subset. Blood was collected by leukapheresis, and PBMCs were isolated by Ficoll-Histopaque density gradient centrifugation and then cryopreserved in liquid nitrogen vapor phase. Analytical flow cytometry was used to check the purity and quantity of each magnetically sorted T cell population. Each sorted fraction had its genomic DNA isolated and then quantified by UV absorbance on a Nanodrop 2000c.

For CDR1 and CDR2, the germline V gene lists MNHEY and SVGAGI. The CDR3 measures 15 amino acids from cysteine to phenylalanine. Kept here is only the CDR3 DNA, which spans 45 bases and is read in frame from base 1. From V the trimming removes 7 bases and from J it removes 10 bases, while the gene matches leave 11 bases of the junction unaccounted for. The TCR was taken from a man aged 18 to 30 in good health. What was sequenced was naive CD4+ T cells sorted from blood. Sample cell subset or site, as interpreted from the label and publication: CD45RA+ positively selected. The rearranged segments are TRBV6-5 and TRBJ1-6; 9 middle bases align to TRBD1. The CDR3 in this case is CASTPSGTGRSPLHF. The nucleotide sequence reads as follows: TGTGCCAGCACTCCCTCAGGGACAGGGAGGTCACCCCTCCACTTT.